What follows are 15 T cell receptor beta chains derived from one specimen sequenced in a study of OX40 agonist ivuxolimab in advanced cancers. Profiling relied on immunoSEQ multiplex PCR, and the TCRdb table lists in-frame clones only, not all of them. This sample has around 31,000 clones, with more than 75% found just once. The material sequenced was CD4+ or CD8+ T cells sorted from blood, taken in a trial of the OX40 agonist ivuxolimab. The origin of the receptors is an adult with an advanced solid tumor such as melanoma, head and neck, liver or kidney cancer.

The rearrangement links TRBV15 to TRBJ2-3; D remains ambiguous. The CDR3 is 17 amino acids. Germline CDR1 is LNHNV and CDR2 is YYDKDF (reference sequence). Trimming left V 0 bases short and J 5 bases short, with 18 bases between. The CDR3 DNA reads TGTGCCACCAGCAGAGAGCCAACGCGGCGAAGTCAAGATACGCAGTATTTT. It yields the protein CATSREPTRRSQDTQYF.

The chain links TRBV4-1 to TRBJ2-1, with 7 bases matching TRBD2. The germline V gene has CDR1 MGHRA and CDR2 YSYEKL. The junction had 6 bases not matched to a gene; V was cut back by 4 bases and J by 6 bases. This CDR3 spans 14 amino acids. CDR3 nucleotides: TGCGCCAGCAGCCGATGGGACTACGCCAATGAGCAGTTCTTC. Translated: CASSRWDYANEQFF.

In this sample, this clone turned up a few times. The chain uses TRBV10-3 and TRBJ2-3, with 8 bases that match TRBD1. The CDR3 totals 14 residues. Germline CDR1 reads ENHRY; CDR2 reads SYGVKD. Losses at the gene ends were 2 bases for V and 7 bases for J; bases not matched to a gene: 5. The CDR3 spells CAISEDRGVYTQYF. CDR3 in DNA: TGTGCCATCAGTGAGGACAGGGGCGTATATACGCAGTATTTT.

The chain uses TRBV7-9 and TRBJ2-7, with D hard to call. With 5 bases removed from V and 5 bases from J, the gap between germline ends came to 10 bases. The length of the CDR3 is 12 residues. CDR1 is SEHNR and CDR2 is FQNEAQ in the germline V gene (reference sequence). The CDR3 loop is CASSPEPNEQYF. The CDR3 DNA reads TGTGCCAGCAGCCCAGAACCGAACGAGCAGTACTTC.

Here the CDR3 reads CASSPPSAGETYEQYF. DNA for the CDR3: TGTGCCAGCTCACCACCCTCGGCGGGTGAGACATACGAGCAGTACTTC. The chain employs TRBV18 and TRBJ2-7, with D tentatively TRBD2 (5 bases). V gave up 0 bases and J gave up 4 bases, with 16 bases separating them. This CDR3 has 16 amino acids. Germline V CDR1 and CDR2: KGHSH, LQKENI.

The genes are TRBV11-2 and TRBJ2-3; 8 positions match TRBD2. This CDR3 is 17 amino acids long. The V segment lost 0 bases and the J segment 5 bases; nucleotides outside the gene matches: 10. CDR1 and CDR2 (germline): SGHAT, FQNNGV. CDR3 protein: CASSLDLGRGARDTQYF. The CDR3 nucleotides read TGTGCCAGCAGCTTAGATCTGGGGCGGGGGGCGAGAGATACGCAGTATTTT.

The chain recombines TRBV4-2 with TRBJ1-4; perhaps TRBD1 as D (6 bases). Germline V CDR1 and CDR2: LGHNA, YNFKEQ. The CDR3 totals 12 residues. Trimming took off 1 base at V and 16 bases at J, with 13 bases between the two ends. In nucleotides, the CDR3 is TGTGCCAGCAGCCAAGGGACAGTTCACACGTTTTTT. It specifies CASSQGTVHTFF.

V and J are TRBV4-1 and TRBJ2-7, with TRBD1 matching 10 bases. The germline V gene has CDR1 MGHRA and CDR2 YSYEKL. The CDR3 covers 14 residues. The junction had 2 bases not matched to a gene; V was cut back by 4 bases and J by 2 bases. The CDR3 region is CASSRGTGAYEQYF. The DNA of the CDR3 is TGCGCCAGCAGCCGGGGGACAGGGGCCTACGAGCAGTACTTC.

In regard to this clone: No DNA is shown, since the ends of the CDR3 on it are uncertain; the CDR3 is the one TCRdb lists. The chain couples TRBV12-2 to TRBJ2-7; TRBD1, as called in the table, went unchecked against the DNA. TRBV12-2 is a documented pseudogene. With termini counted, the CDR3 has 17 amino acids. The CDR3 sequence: CASRLVGAGTGASEQYF.

The CDR3 here is CASRTGGTPGELFF. The DNA of the CDR3 is TGTGCCAGCAGGACGGGGGGAACCCCCGGGGAGCTGTTTTTT. V usage is TRBV27 and J usage is TRBJ2-2, with 7 bases identical to TRBD2. After removal of 6 bases from V and 6 bases from J, the junction contained 7 bases not matched to a gene. Germline CDR1 is MNHEY and CDR2 is SMNVEV (reference sequence). The CDR3 extends over 14 amino acids.

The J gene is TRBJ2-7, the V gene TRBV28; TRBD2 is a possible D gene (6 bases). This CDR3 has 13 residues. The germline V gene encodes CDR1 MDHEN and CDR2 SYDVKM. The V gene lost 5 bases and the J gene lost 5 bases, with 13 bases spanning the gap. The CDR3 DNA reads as TGTGCCAGCAGTCTATCGGAGGGGAACGAGCAGTACTTC. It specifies CASSLSEGNEQYF. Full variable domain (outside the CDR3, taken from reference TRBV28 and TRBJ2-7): DVKVTQSSRYLVKRTGEKVFLECVQDMDHENMFWYRQDPGLGLRLIYFSYDVKMKEKGDIPEGYSVSREKKERFSLILESASTNQTSMYLCASSLSEGNEQYFGPGTRLTVT.

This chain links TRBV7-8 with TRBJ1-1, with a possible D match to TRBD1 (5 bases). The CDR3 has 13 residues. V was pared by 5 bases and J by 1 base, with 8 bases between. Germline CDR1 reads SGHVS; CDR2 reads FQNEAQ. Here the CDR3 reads CASSPGPNTEAFF. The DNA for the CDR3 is TGTGCCAGCAGCCCGGGACCGAACACTGAAGCTTTCTTT.

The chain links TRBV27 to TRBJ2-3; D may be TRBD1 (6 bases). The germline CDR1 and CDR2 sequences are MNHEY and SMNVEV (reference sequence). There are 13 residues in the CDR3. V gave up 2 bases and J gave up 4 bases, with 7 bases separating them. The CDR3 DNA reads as TGTGCCAGCAGTTTAAACAGGGCAGATACGCAGTATTTT. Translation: CASSLNRADTQYF.

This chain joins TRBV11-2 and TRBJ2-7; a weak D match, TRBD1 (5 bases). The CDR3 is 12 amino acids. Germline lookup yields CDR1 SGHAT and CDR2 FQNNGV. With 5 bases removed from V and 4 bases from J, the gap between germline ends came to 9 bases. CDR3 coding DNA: TGTGCCAGCAGCGGACAAAGTTACGAGCAGTACTTC. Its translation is CASSGQSYEQYF.

The CDR3 DNA is TGCAGTGCTGCCAGAGCCGGGGAGCTGTTTTTT. Translation gives CSAARAGELFF. V gene TRBV20-1 combines with J gene TRBJ2-2; D is unresolved. The CDR3 consists of 11 residues. Trimming cost V 5 bases and J 6 bases, with 7 bases left between them. Per the germline V gene, CDR1 is DFQATT and CDR2 is SNEGSKA (reference sequence).